Following are 9 T cell receptor beta chains from one sample sequenced in a study of T-cell memory formation after mild COVID-19. TCRdb reprocessed the 5' RACE reads with MiXCR, giving one entry per CDR3 protein. Altogether roughly 40,000 distinct CDR3 sequences are present, about 6.8% being singletons, with the ten largest covering approximately 0.8%. Sequencing used PBMCs or a T cell subset sorted from them (not recorded which). These receptors were obtained from an adult who had mild COVID-19 (a few samples of this study predate the infection). Cell type and time point are not known.

V is TRBV5-1 and J is TRBJ2-2, with D perhaps matching TRBD1 (6 bases). Germline CDR1 is SGHRS and CDR2 is YFSETQ. The CDR3 consists of 18 residues. The V and J ends lost 0 bases and 1 base respectively, with 16 bases between them. The CDR3 nucleotides read TGCGCCAGCAGCTTGGGCCTACTACGACAGGAGAACACCGGGGAGCTGTTTTTT. This sequence encodes CASSLGLLRQENTGELFF.

Ten or more counts support this clonotype. V is TRBV7-2 and J is TRBJ2-7, with 9 bases identical to TRBD2. The CDR3 spans 16 residues. The V gene end was trimmed by 1 base and the J gene end by 2 bases; junction bases not matched to a gene: 6. Germline V lookup: CDR1 SGHTA, CDR2 FQGNSA. The CDR3 sequence is CASSLEEAGGTYEQYF. CDR3 coding DNA: TGTGCCAGCAGCTTAGAAGAGGCGGGGGGGACCTACGAGCAGTACTTC.

The V call is TRBV5-5, the J call TRBJ1-2; D call uncertain. CDR1 is SGHKS, CDR2 YYEKEE, per germline (reference sequence). The germline V and J ends were trimmed by 3 bases and 4 bases, with 7 bases remaining between them. CDR3 size: 12 residues. In nucleotides, the CDR3 is TGTGCCAGCAGCTCCGTTTTCTATGGCTACACCTTC. The encoded protein is CASSSVFYGYTF.

This clonotype was counted many times. This chain connects TRBV7-9 to TRBJ1-2; D not resolved. The germline V gene has CDR1 SEHNR and CDR2 FQNEAQ (reference sequence). This CDR3 is 16 amino acids long. With 0 bases removed from V and 4 bases from J, the gap between germline ends came to 15 bases. The CDR3, as DNA: TGTGCCAGCAGCTTAGCGCTGGCCTCATTGGGCTATGGCTACACCTTC. Its translation: CASSLALASLGYGYTF.

On this clonotype: A single base separates this from a much larger clone, so it may be a read error. V gene TRBV9 combines with J gene TRBJ2-7, with a weak D call TRBD2 (5 bases). The CDR3 loop spans 15 amino acids. Germline V lookup: CDR1 SGDLS, CDR2 YYNGEE. CDR3 bases: TGTGCCAGCGGCGTGTCGTGGAGTACGGGGTGGGAGCAGTACTTC. Translated, it gives CASGVSWSTGWEQYF.

This clonotype has ten or more counts. The V call is TRBV7-9, the J call TRBJ1-2, with D perhaps matching TRBD1 (5 bases). Germline V gene lookup returns CDR1 SEHNR and CDR2 FQNEAQ (reference sequence). CDR3 length: 13 residues. Trimming took off 5 bases at V and 2 bases at J, with 9 bases between the two ends. The CDR3 DNA reads TGTGCCAGCAGCCAGGGACCCAACTATGGCTACACCTTC. It codes for CASSQGPNYGYTF.

The chain joins TRBV9 to TRBJ2-1, with TRBD1 identical over 7 bases. This CDR3 has 16 amino acids. The J segment lost 1 base and the V segment lost 4 bases, leaving 8 bases of the junction unmatched. From germline, CDR1 is SGDLS and CDR2 YYNGEE. The DNA for the CDR3 is TGTGCCAGCAGCCCCCAGACAGGGAGATCCTACAATGAGCAGTTCTTC. Translation gives CASSPQTGRSYNEQFF.

This clonotype was counted at least ten times. This chain connects TRBV7-8 to TRBJ2-1; no reliable D call. Germline V lookup: CDR1 SGHVS, CDR2 FQNEAQ. The CDR3 is 13 residues long. Between the trimmed V and J ends, which lost 0 bases and 9 bases, there was a span of 9 bases. CDR3 nucleotides: TGTGCCAGCAGCTTAGCCTTAGTCGGTGAGCAGTTCTTC. Protein product: CASSLALVGEQFF. Together with reference TRBV7-8 and TRBJ2-1, the CDR3 gives the full variable domain: GAGVSQSPRYKVAKRGQDVALRCDPISGHVSLFWYQQALGQGPEFLTYFQNEAQLDKSGLPSDRFFAERPEGSVSTLKIQRTQQEDSAVYLCASSLALVGEQFFGPGTRLTVL.

This clonotype was observed at least ten times. The chain has TRBV6-5 and TRBJ2-5, with D possibly being TRBD1 (6 bases). CDR1 MNHEY and CDR2 SVGAGI come from the germline V gene. V was shortened by 4 bases and J by 1 base, with 7 bases between the two germline ends. The CDR3 is 13 amino acids. The CDR3 here is CASSLDSQETQYF. The DNA of the CDR3 is TGTGCCAGCAGTTTGGACAGCCAAGAGACCCAGTACTTC.